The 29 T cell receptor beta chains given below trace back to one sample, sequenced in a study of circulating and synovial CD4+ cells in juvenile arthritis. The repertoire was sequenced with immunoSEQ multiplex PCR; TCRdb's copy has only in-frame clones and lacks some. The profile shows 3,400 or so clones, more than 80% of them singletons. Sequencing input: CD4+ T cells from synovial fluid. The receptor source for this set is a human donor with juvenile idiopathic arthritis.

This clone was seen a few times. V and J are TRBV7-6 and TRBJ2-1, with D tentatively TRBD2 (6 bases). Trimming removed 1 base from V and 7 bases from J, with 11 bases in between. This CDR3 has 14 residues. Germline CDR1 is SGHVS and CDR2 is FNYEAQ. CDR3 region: CASSLGGIQNEQFF. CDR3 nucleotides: TGTGCCAGCAGCTTAGGCGGGATCCAAAATGAGCAGTTCTTC.

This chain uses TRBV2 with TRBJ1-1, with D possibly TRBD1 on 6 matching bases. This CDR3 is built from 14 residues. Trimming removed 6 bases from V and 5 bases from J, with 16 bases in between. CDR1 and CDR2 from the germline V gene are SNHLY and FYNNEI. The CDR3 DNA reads TGTGCCAGCAGGTCTATAGGGGGAGTGACTGAAGCTTTCTTT. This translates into CASRSIGGVTEAFF.

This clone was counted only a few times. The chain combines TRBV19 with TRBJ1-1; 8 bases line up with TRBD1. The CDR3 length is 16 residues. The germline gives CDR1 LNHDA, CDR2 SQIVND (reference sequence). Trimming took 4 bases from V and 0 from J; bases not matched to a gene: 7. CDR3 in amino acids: CASSTRTGSLNTEAFF. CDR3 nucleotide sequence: TGTGCCAGTAGTACCCGGACAGGGAGCCTGAACACTGAAGCTTTCTTT.

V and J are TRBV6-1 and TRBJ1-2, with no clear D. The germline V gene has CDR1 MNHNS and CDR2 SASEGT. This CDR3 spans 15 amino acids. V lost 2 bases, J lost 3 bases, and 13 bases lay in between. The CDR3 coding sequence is TGTGCCAGCAGTGAAAGTCTGGAGGGATACTATGGCTACACCTTC. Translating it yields CASSESLEGYYGYTF.

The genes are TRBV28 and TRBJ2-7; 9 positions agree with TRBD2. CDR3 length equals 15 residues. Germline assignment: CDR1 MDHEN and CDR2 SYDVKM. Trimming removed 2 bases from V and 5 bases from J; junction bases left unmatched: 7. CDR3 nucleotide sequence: TGTGCCAGCAGTTTAGCGGCGGGAGGGCGTCACGAGCAGTACTTC. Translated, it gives CASSLAAGGRHEQYF.

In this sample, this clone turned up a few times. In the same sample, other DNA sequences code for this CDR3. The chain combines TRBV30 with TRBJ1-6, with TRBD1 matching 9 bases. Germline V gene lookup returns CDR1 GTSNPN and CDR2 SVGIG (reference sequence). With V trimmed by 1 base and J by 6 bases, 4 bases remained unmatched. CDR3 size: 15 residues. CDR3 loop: CAWSALGQGNSPLHF. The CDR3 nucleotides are TGTGCCTGGAGTGCCCTGGGACAGGGTAATTCACCCCTCCACTTT.

CDR3 region: CATSGNTEAFF. DNA of the CDR3: TGTGCCACCTCGGGGAACACTGAAGCTTTCTTT. The chain employs TRBV2 and TRBJ1-1; unclear D gene. Germline CDR1 SNHLY, CDR2 FYNNEI. Trimming took 10 bases from V and 1 from J, leaving 7 bases between them. The CDR3 has 11 residues.

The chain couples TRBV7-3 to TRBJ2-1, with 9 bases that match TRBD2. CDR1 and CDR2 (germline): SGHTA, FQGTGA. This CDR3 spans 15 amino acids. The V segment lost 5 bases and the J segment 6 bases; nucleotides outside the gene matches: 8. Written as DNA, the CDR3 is TGTGCCAGCAGCATAGCGGGAGAGTCTGGCAATGAGCAGTTCTTC. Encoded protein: CASSIAGESGNEQFF.

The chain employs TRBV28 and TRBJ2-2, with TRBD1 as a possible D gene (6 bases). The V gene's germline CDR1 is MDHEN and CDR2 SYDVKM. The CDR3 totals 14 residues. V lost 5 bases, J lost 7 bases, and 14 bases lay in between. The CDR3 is CASSAIRGIGELFF. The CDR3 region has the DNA TGTGCCAGCAGTGCCATCAGGGGAATCGGGGAGCTGTTTTTT.

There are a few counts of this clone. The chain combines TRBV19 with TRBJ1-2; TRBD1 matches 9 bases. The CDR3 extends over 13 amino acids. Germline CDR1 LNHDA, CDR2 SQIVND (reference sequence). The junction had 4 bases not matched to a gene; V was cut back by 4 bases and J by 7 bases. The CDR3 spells CASSTRTGAGYTF. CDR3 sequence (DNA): TGTGCCAGTAGTACCCGGACAGGGGCTGGCTACACCTTC.

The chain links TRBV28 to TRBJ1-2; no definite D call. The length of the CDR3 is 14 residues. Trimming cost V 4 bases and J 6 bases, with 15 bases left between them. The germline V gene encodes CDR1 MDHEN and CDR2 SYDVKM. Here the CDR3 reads CASSSHLGSDGYTF. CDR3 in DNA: TGTGCCAGCAGTTCCCACCTGGGCTCGGATGGCTACACCTTC.

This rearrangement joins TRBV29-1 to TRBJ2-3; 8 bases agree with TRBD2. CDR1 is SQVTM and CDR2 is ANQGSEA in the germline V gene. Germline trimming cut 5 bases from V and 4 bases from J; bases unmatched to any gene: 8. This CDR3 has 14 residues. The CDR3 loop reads CSVLPGGPADTQYF. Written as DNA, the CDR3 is TGCAGCGTTCTCCCGGGGGGGCCTGCAGATACGCAGTATTTT.

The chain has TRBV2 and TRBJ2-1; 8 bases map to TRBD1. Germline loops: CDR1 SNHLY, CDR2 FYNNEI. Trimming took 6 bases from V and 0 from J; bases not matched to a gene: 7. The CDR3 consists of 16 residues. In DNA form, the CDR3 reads TGTGCCAGCAGCCTGGGACAGGACAGCTCCTACAATGAGCAGTTCTTC. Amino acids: CASSLGQDSSYNEQFF.

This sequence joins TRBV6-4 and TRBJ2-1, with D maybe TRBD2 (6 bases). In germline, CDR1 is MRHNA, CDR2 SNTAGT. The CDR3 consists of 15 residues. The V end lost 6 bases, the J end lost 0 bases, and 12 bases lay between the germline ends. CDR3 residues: CASSMDYPSYNEQFF. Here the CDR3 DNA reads TGTGCCAGCAGCATGGACTACCCCTCCTACAATGAGCAGTTCTTC.

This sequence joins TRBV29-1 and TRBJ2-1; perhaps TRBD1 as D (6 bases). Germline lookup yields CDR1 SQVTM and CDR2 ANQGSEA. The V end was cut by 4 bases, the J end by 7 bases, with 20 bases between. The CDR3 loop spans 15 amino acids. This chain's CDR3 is CSVVKRLTGNNEQFF. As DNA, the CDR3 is TGCAGCGTTGTGAAGCGGCTCACAGGGAATAATGAGCAGTTCTTC.

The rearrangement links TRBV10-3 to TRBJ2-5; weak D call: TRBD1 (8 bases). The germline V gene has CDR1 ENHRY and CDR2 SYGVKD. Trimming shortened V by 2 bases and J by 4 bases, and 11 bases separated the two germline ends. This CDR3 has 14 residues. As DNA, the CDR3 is TGTGCCATCAGTGAGACAGGGGGGGCAGAGACCCAGTACTTC. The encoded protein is CAISETGGAETQYF.

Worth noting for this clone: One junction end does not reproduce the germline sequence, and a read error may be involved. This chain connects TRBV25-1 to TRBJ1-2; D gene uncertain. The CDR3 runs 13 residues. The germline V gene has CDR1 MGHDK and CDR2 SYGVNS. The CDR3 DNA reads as TGTGCCAGCAGTGGAGCAGAGGGCTATGGCTACCCCTTC. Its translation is CASSGAEGYGYPF.

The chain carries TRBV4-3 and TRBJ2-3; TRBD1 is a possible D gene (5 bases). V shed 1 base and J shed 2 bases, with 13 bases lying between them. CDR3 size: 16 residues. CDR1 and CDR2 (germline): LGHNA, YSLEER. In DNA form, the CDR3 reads TGCGCCAGCAGCCAAGCAACAGGCACTAACACAGATACGCAGTATTTT. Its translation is CASSQATGTNTDTQYF.

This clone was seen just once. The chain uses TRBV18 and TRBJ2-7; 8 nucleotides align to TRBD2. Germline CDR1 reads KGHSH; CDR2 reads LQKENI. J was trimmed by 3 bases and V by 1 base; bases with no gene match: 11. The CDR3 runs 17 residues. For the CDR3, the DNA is TGTGCCAGCTCACCACTACCCTTGGACGCGGGGGGCTACGAGCAGTACTTC. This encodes CASSPLPLDAGGYEQYF.

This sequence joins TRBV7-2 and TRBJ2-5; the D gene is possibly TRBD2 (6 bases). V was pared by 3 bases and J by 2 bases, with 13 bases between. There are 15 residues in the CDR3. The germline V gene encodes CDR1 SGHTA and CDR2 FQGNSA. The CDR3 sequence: CASSLGPGVQETQYF. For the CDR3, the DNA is TGTGCCAGCAGCTTGGGACCGGGAGTTCAAGAGACCCAGTACTTC.

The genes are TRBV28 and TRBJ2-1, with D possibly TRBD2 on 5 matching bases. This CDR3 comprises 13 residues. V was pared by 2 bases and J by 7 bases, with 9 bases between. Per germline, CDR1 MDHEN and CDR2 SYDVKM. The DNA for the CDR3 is TGTGCCAGCAGTTTAGCCTCGGGAAATGAGCAGTTCTTC. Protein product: CASSLASGNEQFF.

The CDR3 DNA follows: TGTGCCATCAGTGATCTGGAGGGAGGCACAGATACGCAGTATTTT. Translation gives CAISDLEGGTDTQYF. The V and J genes are TRBV10-3 and TRBJ2-3; D possibly corresponds to TRBD2 (6 bases). CDR1 ENHRY and CDR2 SYGVKD come from the germline V gene. This CDR3 contains 15 residues. The germline V and J ends were trimmed by 3 bases and 1 base, with 11 bases remaining between them.

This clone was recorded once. The CDR3: CASSLRATNEKLFF. CDR3 DNA: TGTGCCAGCAGCTTGCGTGCAACTAATGAAAAACTGTTTTTT. V gene TRBV5-4 combines with J gene TRBJ1-4; D is unresolved. This CDR3 has 14 residues. The germline V gene has CDR1 SGHNT and CDR2 YYREEE (reference sequence). Deletions cut 1 base from V and 0 bases from J, with 4 bases between. The full variable domain, its missing parts supplied by reference TRBV5-4 and TRBJ1-4, is ETGVTQSPTHLIKTRGQQVTLRCSSQSGHNTVSWYQQALGQGPQFIFQYYREEENGRGNFPPRFSGLQFPNYSSELNVNALELDDSALYLCASSLRATNEKLFFGSGTQLSVL.

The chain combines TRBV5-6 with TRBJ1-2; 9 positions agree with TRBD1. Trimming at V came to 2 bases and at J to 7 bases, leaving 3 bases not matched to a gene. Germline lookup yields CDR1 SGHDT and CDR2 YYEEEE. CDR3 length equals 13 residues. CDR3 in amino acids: CASSLDRGIGYTF. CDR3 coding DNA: TGTGCCAGCAGCTTAGACAGGGGGATTGGCTACACCTTC.

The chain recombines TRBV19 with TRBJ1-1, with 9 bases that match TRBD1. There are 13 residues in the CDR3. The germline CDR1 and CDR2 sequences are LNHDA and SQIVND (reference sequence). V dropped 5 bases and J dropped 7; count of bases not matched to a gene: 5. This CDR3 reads CASSPDRGDEAFF. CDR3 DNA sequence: TGTGCCAGTAGTCCGGACAGGGGCGATGAAGCTTTCTTT. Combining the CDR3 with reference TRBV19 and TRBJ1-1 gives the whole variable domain DGGITQSPKYLFRKEGQNVTLSCEQNLNHDAMYWYRQDPGQGLRLIYYSQIVNDFQKGDIAEGYSVSREKKESFPLTVTSAQKNPTAFYLCASSPDRGDEAFFGQGTRLTVV.

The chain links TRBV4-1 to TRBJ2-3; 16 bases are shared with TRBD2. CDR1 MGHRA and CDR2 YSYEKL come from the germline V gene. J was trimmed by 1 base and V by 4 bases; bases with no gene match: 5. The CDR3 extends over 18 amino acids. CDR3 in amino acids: CASSLGLAGGRGTDTQYF. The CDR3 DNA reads TGCGCCAGCAGCCTGGGACTAGCGGGAGGGCGCGGCACAGATACGCAGTATTTT.

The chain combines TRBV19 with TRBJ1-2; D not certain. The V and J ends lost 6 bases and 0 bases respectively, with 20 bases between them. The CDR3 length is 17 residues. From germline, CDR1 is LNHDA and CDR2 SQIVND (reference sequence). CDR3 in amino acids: CASRFSSSGLTNYGYTF. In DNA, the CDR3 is TGTGCCAGTAGGTTTTCCTCGTCAGGATTGACTAACTATGGCTACACCTTC.

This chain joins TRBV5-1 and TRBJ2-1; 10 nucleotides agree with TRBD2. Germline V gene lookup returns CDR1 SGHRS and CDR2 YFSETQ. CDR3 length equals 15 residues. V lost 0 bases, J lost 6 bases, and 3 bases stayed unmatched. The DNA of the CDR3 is TGCGCCAGCAGCTTGGAACTAGCGGGATTCAATGAGCAGTTCTTC. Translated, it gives CASSLELAGFNEQFF.

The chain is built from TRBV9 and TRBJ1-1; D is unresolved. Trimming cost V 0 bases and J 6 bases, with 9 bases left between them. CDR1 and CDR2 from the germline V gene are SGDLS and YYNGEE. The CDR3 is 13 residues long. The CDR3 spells CASSVVSQSEAFF. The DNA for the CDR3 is TGTGCCAGCAGCGTAGTCTCCCAGTCTGAAGCTTTCTTT. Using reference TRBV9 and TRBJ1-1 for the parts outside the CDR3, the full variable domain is DSGVTQTPKHLITATGQRVTLRCSPRSGDLSVYWYQQSLDQGLQFLIQYYNGEERAKGNILERFSAQQFPDLHSELNLSSLELGDSALYFCASSVVSQSEAFFGQGTRLTVV.